This TCR beta chain is from a study of T cell repertoires in cytomegalovirus infection. Study as a whole: Public signatures in TCR beta pointed to CMV infection and matching HLA type. Study results and caveats: Predominance within the ex vivo response was attributable to HLA-C-restricted CMV-specific TCR beta clonotypes.

Remarks on this clonotype: The antigen remains unidentified.

TCRdb processed the reads anew with MiXCR; each CDR3 protein has one entry. The repertoire holds approximately 500,000 distinct CDR3 sequences, with 16% as singletons. This clonotype originated in a human donor in good health (CMV status not recorded). Some clones in this sample may be carry-over from other donors' samples. Specimen: CD8+ T cells from PBMCs.

The CDR3 coding sequence is TGTGCCAGCCGGGATAGCGGGAGATACAATGAGCAGTTCTTC. Translation gives CASRDSGRYNEQFF. V gene TRBV27 combines with J gene TRBJ2-1; 9 nucleotides agree with TRBD2. Per the germline V gene, CDR1 is MNHEY and CDR2 is SMNVEV (reference sequence). V shed 8 bases, J shed 4 bases, and the junction held 6 bases outside the gene matches. This CDR3 comprises 14 residues.